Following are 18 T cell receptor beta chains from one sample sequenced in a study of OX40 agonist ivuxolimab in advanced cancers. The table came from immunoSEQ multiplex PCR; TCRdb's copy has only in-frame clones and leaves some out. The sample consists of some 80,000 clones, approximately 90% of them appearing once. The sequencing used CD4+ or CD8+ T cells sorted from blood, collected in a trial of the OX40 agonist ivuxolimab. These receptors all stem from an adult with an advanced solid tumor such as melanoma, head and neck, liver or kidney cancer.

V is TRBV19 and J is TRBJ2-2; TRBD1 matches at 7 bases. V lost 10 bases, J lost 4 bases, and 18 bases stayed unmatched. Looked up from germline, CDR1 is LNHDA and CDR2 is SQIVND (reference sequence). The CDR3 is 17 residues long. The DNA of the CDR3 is TGTGCCACCCATTCCTTTTTGACAGGGCGTGGCACCGGGGAGCTGTTTTTT. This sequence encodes CATHSFLTGRGTGELFF.

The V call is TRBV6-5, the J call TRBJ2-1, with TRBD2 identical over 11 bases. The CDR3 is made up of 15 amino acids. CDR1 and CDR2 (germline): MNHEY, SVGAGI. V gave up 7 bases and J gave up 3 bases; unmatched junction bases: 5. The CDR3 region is CASIAGTSGYNEQFF. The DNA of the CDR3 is TGTGCCAGCATCGCCGGGACTAGCGGCTACAATGAGCAGTTCTTC.

In nucleotides, the CDR3 is TGCGCCAGCAGCTTGGCCATTGGAGGGAGCACAGATACGCAGTATTTT. Its protein product is CASSLAIGGSTDTQYF. The J gene is TRBJ2-3, the V gene TRBV5-1, with D maybe TRBD2 (6 bases). V was shortened by 0 bases and J by 0 bases, with 11 bases between the two germline ends. The CDR3 consists of 16 residues. Looked up from germline, CDR1 is SGHRS and CDR2 is YFSETQ.

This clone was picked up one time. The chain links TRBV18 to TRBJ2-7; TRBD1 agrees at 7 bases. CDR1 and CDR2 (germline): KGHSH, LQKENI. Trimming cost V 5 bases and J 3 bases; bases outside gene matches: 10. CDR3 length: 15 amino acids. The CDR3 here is CASSVTGETFYEQYF. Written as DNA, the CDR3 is TGTGCCAGCTCAGTTACAGGGGAGACTTTCTACGAGCAGTACTTC.

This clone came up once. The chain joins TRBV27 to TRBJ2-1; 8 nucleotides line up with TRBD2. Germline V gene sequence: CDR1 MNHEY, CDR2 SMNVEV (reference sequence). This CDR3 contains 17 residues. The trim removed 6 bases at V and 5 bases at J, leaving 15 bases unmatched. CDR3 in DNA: TGTGCCAGCAGGCGAGGCGGGGGGACCCCAGAGAACAATGAGCAGTTCTTC. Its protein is CASRRGGGTPENNEQFF.

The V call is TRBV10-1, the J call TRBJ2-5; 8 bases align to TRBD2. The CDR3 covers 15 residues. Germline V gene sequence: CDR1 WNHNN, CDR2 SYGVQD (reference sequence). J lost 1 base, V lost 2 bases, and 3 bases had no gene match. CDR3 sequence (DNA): TGCGCCAGCAGTGAGGAGCGGGGGCTCCAAGAGACCCAGTACTTC. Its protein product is CASSEERGLQETQYF.

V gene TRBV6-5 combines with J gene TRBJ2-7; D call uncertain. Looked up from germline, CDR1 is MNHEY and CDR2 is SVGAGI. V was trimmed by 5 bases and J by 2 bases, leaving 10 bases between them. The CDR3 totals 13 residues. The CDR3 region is CASSETHPYEQYF. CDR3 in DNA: TGTGCCAGCAGTGAAACACACCCCTACGAGCAGTACTTC.

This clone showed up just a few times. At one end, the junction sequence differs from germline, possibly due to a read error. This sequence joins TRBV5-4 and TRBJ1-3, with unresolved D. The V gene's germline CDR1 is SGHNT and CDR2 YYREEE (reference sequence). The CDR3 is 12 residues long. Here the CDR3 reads CASTHSGNTMYF. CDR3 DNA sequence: TGTGCCAGCACCCACTCTGGAAACACCATGTATTTT.

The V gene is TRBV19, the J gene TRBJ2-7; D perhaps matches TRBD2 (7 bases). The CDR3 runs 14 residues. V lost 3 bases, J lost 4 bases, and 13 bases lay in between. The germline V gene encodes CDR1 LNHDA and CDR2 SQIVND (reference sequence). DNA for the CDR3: TGTGCCAGTAGTATTCAGGGGAGGGCTTACGAGCAGTACTTC. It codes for CASSIQGRAYEQYF.

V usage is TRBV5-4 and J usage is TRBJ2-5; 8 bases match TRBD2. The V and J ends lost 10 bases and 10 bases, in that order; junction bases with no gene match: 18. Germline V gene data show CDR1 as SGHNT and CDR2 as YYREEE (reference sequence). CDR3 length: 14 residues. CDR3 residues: CAQSGGGPGGDQYF. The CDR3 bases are TGTGCCCAATCCGGCGGGGGGCCTGGCGGGGACCAGTACTTC.

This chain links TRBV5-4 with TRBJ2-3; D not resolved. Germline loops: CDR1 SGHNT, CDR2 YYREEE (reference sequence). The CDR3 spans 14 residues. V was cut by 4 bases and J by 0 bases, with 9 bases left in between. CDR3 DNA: TGTGCCAGCAGCCAGTGGGTGAGCACAGATACGCAGTATTTT. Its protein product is CASSQWVSTDTQYF.

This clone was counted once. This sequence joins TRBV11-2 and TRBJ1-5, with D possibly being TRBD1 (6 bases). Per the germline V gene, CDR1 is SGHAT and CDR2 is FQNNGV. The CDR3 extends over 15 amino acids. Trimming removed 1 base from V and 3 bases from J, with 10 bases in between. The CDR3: CASSLGGRANQPQHF. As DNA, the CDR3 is TGTGCCAGCAGCTTAGGGGGGCGGGCCAATCAGCCCCAGCATTTT.

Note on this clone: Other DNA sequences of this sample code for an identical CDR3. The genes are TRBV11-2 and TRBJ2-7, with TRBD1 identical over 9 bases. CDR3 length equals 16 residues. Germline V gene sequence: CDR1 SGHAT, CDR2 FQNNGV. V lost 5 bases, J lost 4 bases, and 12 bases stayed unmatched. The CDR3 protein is CASSPTPGTGSYEQYF. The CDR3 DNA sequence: TGTGCCAGCAGCCCCACACCCGGGACAGGGTCTTACGAGCAGTACTTC. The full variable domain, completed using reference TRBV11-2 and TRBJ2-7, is EAGVAQSPRYKIIEKRQSVAFWCNPISGHATLYWYQQILGQGPKLLIQFQNNGVVDDSQLPKDRFSAERLKGVDSTLKIQPAKLEDSAVYLCASSPTPGTGSYEQYFGPGTRLTVT.

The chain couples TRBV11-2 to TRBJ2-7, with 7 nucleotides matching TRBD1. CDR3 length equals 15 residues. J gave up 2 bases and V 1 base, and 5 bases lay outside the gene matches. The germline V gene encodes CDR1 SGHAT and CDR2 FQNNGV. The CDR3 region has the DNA TGTGCCAGCAGCTTAGGCCGGGACAGACCCTACGAGCAGTACTTC. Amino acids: CASSLGRDRPYEQYF. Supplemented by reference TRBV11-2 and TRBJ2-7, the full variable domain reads EAGVAQSPRYKIIEKRQSVAFWCNPISGHATLYWYQQILGQGPKLLIQFQNNGVVDDSQLPKDRFSAERLKGVDSTLKIQPAKLEDSAVYLCASSLGRDRPYEQYFGPGTRLTVT.

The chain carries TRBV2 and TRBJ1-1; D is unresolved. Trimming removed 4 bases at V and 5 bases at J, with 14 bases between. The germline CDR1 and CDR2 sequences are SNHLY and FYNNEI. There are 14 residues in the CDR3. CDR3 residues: CASSVPGYGTEAFF. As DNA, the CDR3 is TGTGCCAGCAGTGTTCCCGGGTATGGGACTGAAGCTTTCTTT.

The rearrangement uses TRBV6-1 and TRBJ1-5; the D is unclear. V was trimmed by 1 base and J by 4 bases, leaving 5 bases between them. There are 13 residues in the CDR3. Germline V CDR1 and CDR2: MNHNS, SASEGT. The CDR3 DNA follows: TGTGCCAGCAGTGAAGGGGCTAATCAGCCCCAGCATTTT. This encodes CASSEGANQPQHF.

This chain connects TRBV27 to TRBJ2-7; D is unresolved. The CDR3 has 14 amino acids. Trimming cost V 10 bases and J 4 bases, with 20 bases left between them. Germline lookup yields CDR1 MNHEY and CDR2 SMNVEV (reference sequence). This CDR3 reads CATTADPLGYEQYF. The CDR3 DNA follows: TGTGCCACTACCGCGGACCCCTTAGGGTACGAGCAGTACTTC.

CDR3 bases: TGTGCCAGTAGTCCGGGACAGGGTTCCGGGACCCAGTACTTC. Protein: CASSPGQGSGTQYF. The chain carries TRBV19 and TRBJ2-5, with 9 positions matching TRBD1. Germline CDR1 LNHDA, CDR2 SQIVND (reference sequence). The CDR3 has 14 amino acids. The junction had 8 bases not matched to a gene; V was cut back by 5 bases and J by 7 bases.